The 17 T cell receptor beta chains presented below share a single source sample, sequenced in a study of neurological immune-mediated disorders. Via MiXCR, TCRdb re-called the 5' RACE reads, giving one row per CDR3 protein. The sample yields about 27,000 distinct CDR3 sequences, around 3.4% seen once. The material sequenced was PBMCs. The receptors shown here come from a woman in her twenties or thirties with multiple sclerosis.

This clonotype was counted ten times or more. V is TRBV6-1 and J is TRBJ1-1, with 7 bases aligning to TRBD1. Germline-derived CDR1 and CDR2 are MNHNS and SASEGT. J lost 4 bases, V lost 6 bases, and 8 bases had no gene match. CDR3 length: 14 residues. The chain's CDR3 is CASRRDRVGTEAFF. In DNA form, the CDR3 reads TGTGCCAGCAGGCGAGACAGGGTGGGCACTGAAGCTTTCTTT.

In this sample, this clonotype turned up many times. The chain links TRBV7-9 to TRBJ1-4, with D possibly being TRBD1 (5 bases). Germline-derived CDR1 and CDR2 are SEHNR and FQNEAQ (reference sequence). Trimming pared 10 bases from V and 8 bases from J, leaving 14 bases between. The CDR3 is made up of 12 amino acids. CDR3 sequence (DNA): TGTGCCACGGGACCCGTGGAAGAAAAACTGTTTTTT. This gives the protein CATGPVEEKLFF.

This clonotype was counted at least ten times. The rearrangement joins TRBV5-1 to TRBJ2-7; D is undetermined. The CDR3 runs to 15 residues. V was clipped by 2 bases and J by 1 base, with 13 bases between them. CDR1 and CDR2 from the germline V gene are SGHRS and YFSETQ. The chain's CDR3 is CASSFLQNWSYEQYF. In DNA, the CDR3 is TGCGCCAGCAGCTTTTTGCAGAATTGGTCCTACGAGCAGTACTTC.

In its sample, this clonotype was seen many times. This chain connects TRBV3-1 to TRBJ2-4, with D unclear. CDR1 and CDR2 (germline): LGHDT, YNNKEL (reference sequence). This CDR3 is built from 16 residues. V dropped 1 base and J dropped 0 bases, with 10 bases sitting between them. The CDR3 spells CASSQASMGAKNIQYF. In DNA, the CDR3 is TGTGCCAGCAGCCAAGCATCTATGGGAGCCAAAAACATTCAGTACTTC.

This clonotype was observed at least ten times. The J gene is TRBJ2-1, the V gene TRBV5-1, with 8 bases fitting TRBD2. The CDR3 is made up of 13 amino acids. Per germline, CDR1 SGHRS and CDR2 YFSETQ. Unmatched junction bases numbered 11, after V lost 10 bases and J lost 8 bases. The CDR3 region is CASFGYGRDEQFF. The CDR3 region has the DNA TGCGCCTCTTTTGGGTACGGGAGGGATGAGCAGTTCTTC.

This clonotype was found many times. The chain is built from TRBV12-3 or TRBV12-4 and TRBJ1-2; 8 bases map to TRBD1. This CDR3 has 14 amino acids. J gave up 7 bases and V 4 bases, and 8 bases lay outside the gene matches. This CDR3 reads CASSYQGADPGYTF. The CDR3 nucleotides read TGTGCCAGCAGTTACCAGGGGGCCGACCCTGGCTACACCTTC.

This clonotype was detected many times. The J gene is TRBJ2-3, the V gene TRBV20-1; D possibly corresponds to TRBD2 (7 bases). Germline assignment: CDR1 DFQATT and CDR2 SNEGSKA (reference sequence). V was pared by 5 bases and J by 6 bases, with 21 bases between. CDR3 length: 15 residues. CDR3 protein: CSAPERGGPGDTQYF. The CDR3 region has the DNA TGCAGTGCTCCCGAGAGGGGGGGGCCTGGGGATACGCAGTATTTT.

This clonotype appeared many times. The chain combines TRBV12-3 or TRBV12-4 with TRBJ2-7; tentatively, D is TRBD2 (6 bases). V lost 6 bases and J 0 bases, leaving 9 bases between the germline ends. This CDR3 spans 13 amino acids. The CDR3 is CASSPGVSYEQYF. In DNA form, the CDR3 reads TGTGCCAGCAGCCCGGGGGTCTCCTACGAGCAGTACTTC.

This clonotype was picked up a small number of times. V and J are TRBV14 and TRBJ2-3; a weak D match, TRBD1 (5 bases). Looked up from germline, CDR1 is SGHDN and CDR2 is FVKESK. This CDR3 is 14 amino acids long. V lost 3 bases and J 2 bases, leaving 9 bases between the germline ends. The CDR3 coding sequence is TGTGCCAGCAGCCATTCAGGGCTCACAGATACGCAGTATTTT. This encodes CASSHSGLTDTQYF.

This clonotype is judged medium-sized (0.01 to 0.1%). This sequence may be a read error, since a much larger clone differs from it by one base. The V gene is TRBV11-2, the J gene TRBJ2-5; no clear D gene. The ends were cut back, 6 bases at V and 9 bases at J, with 11 bases in the middle. CDR3 length equals 11 residues. In germline, CDR1 is SGHAT, CDR2 FQNNGV. CDR3 nucleotides: TGTGCCAGCAGATCAGGTTGGTCCCAGTACTTC. Translation gives CASRSGWSQYF.

This clonotype has ten or more counts. This chain uses TRBV7-2 with TRBJ1-2; D remains ambiguous. The CDR3 consists of 16 residues. V lost 2 bases and J lost 4, with 17 bases in between. Germline CDR1 and CDR2: SGHTA and FQGNSA. This chain's CDR3 is CASSLFTSAGLYGYTF. DNA of the CDR3: TGTGCCAGCAGCTTATTCACATCAGCGGGCCTCTATGGCTACACCTTC.

In its sample, this clonotype ranks as medium-sized. V usage is TRBV21-1 and J usage is TRBJ1-6. TRBV21-1 is shown as a pseudogene. The CDR3 spans 15 residues. CDR3 DNA: TGTGCCAGCAGCAAAGGGCATGGAGAGTTATTTCCCCTCCACTTT. Protein product: CASSKGHGELFPLHF.

This clonotype was seen more than once but under ten times. V is TRBV18 and J is TRBJ2-3; no reliable D call. Germline-derived CDR1 and CDR2 are KGHSH and LQKENI. This CDR3 has 13 amino acids. Trimming pared 3 bases from V and 0 bases from J, leaving 4 bases between. CDR3 protein: CASSPSSTDTQYF. The DNA of the CDR3 is TGTGCCAGCTCACCCTCCAGCACAGATACGCAGTATTTT.

The sample holds many counts of this clonotype. The CDR3 DNA reads as TGTGCCAGCAGCTTAGCTAGTAGCGTTTCCTCCTACGAGCAGTACTTC. Translating gives CASSLASSVSSYEQYF. The chain uses TRBV7-2 and TRBJ2-7, with D possibly matching TRBD2 (5 bases). CDR3 length equals 16 residues. Between the trimmed V and J ends, which lost 0 bases and 0 bases, there was a span of 12 bases. Germline CDR1 and CDR2: SGHTA and FQGNSA.

In this sample, this clonotype turned up many times. V is TRBV7-2 and J is TRBJ1-1; the D is unclear. Trimming left V 5 bases short and J 5 bases short, with 18 bases between. Germline V lookup: CDR1 SGHTA, CDR2 FQGNSA. The CDR3 has 15 amino acids. The CDR3 region has the DNA TGTGCCAGCAGCCCCCAGGTCGGGGAATTTACTGAAGCTTTCTTT. Translating it yields CASSPQVGEFTEAFF. The entire variable domain, with the rest obtained from reference TRBV7-2 and TRBJ1-1, is as follows: GAGVSQSPSNKVTEKGKDVELRCDPISGHTALYWYRQSLGQGLEFLIYFQGNSAPDKSGLPSDRFSAERTGGSVSTLTIQRTQQEDSAVYLCASSPQVGEFTEAFFGQGTRLTVV.

This clonotype was counted ten times or more. The CDR3 DNA reads TGTGCCAGCAGTGCCCGGGCGCGAAGCAATCAGCCCCAGCATTTT. Its protein is CASSARARSNQPQHF. The chain couples TRBV12-3 or TRBV12-4 to TRBJ1-5; D is unclear. Trimming took off 5 bases at V and 1 base at J, with 12 bases between the two ends. CDR3 length: 15 residues.

This clonotype was detected many times. The rearrangement joins TRBV20-1 to TRBJ2-1, with TRBD2 identical over 9 bases. This CDR3 is 11 amino acids long. The J segment lost 12 bases and the V segment lost 5 bases, leaving 5 bases of the junction unmatched. Germline V gene sequence: CDR1 DFQATT, CDR2 SNEGSKA (reference sequence). The CDR3 coding sequence is TGCAGTGCTCGGACTAGCGCTGGGCAGTTCTTC. It is translated as CSARTSAGQFF.